This is a list of T cell receptor beta chains from one sample in a study of shared clonotypes between healthy human individuals. The table came from immunoSEQ multiplex PCR; TCRdb's copy has only in-frame clones and leaves some out. This sample has some 2,000,000 clones; 85% to 95% occur once, and the top ten carry 0.1% to 0.15%. The specimen sequenced was naive CD4+ T cells sorted from blood. The receptors come from a man aged 18 to 35 in good health. Both conserved end residues are part of each CDR3. Fields, in order: J gene, CDR3 length, clone size, V gene, D gene, CDR3 DNA, CDR3 protein. The D gene is left open where the match is weak. Not all rows give a size; the values are once, few, many and, for expanded clones, a class.

J: TRBJ2-7
length: 15
size: .
V: TRBV4-3
D: .
DNA: TGCGCCAGCAGCCAAGCAGGAGGGAGGTCCTACGAGCAGTACTTC
CDR3: CASSQAGGRSYEQYF

J: TRBJ2-3
length: 13
size: .
V: TRBV28
D: .
DNA: TGTGCCAGCACCCCAGGGTCCCAGGATACGCAGTATTTT
CDR3: CASTPGSQDTQYF

J: TRBJ2-5
length: 15
size: .
V: TRBV5-1
D: TRBD2
DNA: TGCGCCAGCAGAACGACTAGCGGGGTCCAAGAGACCCAGTACTTC
CDR3: CASRTTSGVQETQYF

J: TRBJ2-7
length: 14
size: .
V: TRBV6-5
D: TRBD2
DNA: TGTGCCAGCAGTCGACTAGCGGGTCTTTACGAGCAGTACTTC
CDR3: CASSRLAGLYEQYF

J: TRBJ1-3
length: 16
size: .
V: TRBV5-1
D: .
DNA: TGCGCCAGCAGCTTGGAGGTACAGGGACTACGAAACACCATATATTTT
CDR3: CASSLEVQGLRNTIYF

J: TRBJ1-2
length: 15
size: .
V: TRBV5-4
D: .
DNA: TGTGCCAGCAGCTTGGGCCGGGAGGGAACGGATGGCTACACCTTC
CDR3: CASSLGREGTDGYTF

J: TRBJ2-1
length: 16
size: .
V: TRBV30
D: .
DNA: TGTGCCTGGAGGTTGGGCTGGTACGGGGTTGACAATGAGCAGTTCTTC
CDR3: CAWRLGWYGVDNEQFF

J: TRBJ2-7
length: 15
size: .
V: TRBV19
D: TRBD1
DNA: TGTGCCAGTAGTTCACAGGGGAGTAGCTCCTACGAGCAGTACTTC
CDR3: CASSSQGSSSYEQYF

J: TRBJ2-2
length: 16
size: .
V: TRBV7-9
D: TRBD1
DNA: TGTGCCAGCAGCACCTACAGGGGGCGCGACACCGGGGAGCTGTTTTTT
CDR3: CASSTYRGRDTGELFF

J: TRBJ1-2
length: 13
size: .
V: TRBV2
D: TRBD1
DNA: TGTGCCAGCAGTCGGGACAGCAACTATGGCTACACCTTC
CDR3: CASSRDSNYGYTF

J: TRBJ2-7
length: 15
size: .
V: TRBV19
D: .
DNA: TGTGCCAGTAGTACCCTTAGCGGTAGCTCCTACGAGCAGTACTTC
CDR3: CASSTLSGSSYEQYF

J: TRBJ2-7
length: 13
size: .
V: TRBV5-4
D: TRBD2
DNA: TGTGCCAGCAGCTTGGCCGGGAGGGAAGAGCAGTACTTC
CDR3: CASSLAGREEQYF

J: TRBJ2-2
length: 13
size: .
V: TRBV19
D: .
DNA: TGTGCCAGTAGTATACAGGGGACCGGGGAGCTGTTTTTT
CDR3: CASSIQGTGELFF

J: TRBJ2-7
length: 14
size: .
V: TRBV5-1
D: .
DNA: TGCGCCAGCAGCTCCTCAGGGGCTTCACGCGAGCAGTACTTC
CDR3: CASSSSGASREQYF

J: TRBJ2-5
length: 16
size: .
V: TRBV5-1
D: TRBD1
DNA: TGCGCCAGCAGCCGAGCTCCGGGACAGATAAAAGAGACCCAGTACTTC
CDR3: CASSRAPGQIKETQYF

J: TRBJ2-7
length: 15
size: .
V: TRBV7-2
D: .
DNA: TGTGCCAGCAGCGCCAGAGGCCCGTCCTTAGGGGAGCAGTACTTC
CDR3: CASSARGPSLGEQYF

J: TRBJ2-1
length: 16
size: once
V: TRBV9
D: TRBD2
DNA: TGTGCCAGCAGCTCCGGGCAACTAGCGAACTACAATGAGCAGTTCTTC
CDR3: CASSSGQLANYNEQFF

J: TRBJ2-3
length: 17
size: .
V: TRBV11-2
D: TRBD1
DNA: TGTGCCAGCAGCTTCTTTCAGGGGGCAAGTATTGGAGATACGCAGTATTTT
CDR3: CASSFFQGASIGDTQYF

J: TRBJ1-3
length: 14
size: .
V: TRBV19
D: .
DNA: TGTGCCAGTGTTGATCGGGTGTCTGGAAACACCATATATTTT
CDR3: CASVDRVSGNTIYF

J: TRBJ2-7
length: 14
size: .
V: TRBV28
D: .
DNA: TGTGCCAGCACCTCCCCAGGGGAGAGTTACGAGCAGTACTTC
CDR3: CASTSPGESYEQYF

J: TRBJ2-7
length: 13
size: .
V: TRBV11-3
D: TRBD1
DNA: TGTGCCAGCAGCTTCGGGACAGACTACGAGCAGTACTTC
CDR3: CASSFGTDYEQYF

J: TRBJ2-7
length: 11
size: once
V: TRBV7-2
D: .
DNA: TGTGCCAGCGGGTTCGCCTACGAGCAGTACTTC
CDR3: CASGFAYEQYF

J: TRBJ1-6
length: 14
size: .
V: TRBV5-1
D: .
DNA: TGCGCCAGCAGCTTGGGGGACCCGGGACCCACCCTCCACTTT
CDR3: CASSLGDPGPTLHF

J: TRBJ2-7
length: 13
size: .
V: TRBV14
D: .
DNA: TGTGCCAGCAGCCAAGATTGGCAGGGACAGCAGTACTTC
CDR3: CASSQDWQGQQYF

J: TRBJ2-7
length: 14
size: .
V: TRBV7-8
D: .
DNA: TGTGCCAGCAGCCTTTACAGAGCAGCCTACGAGCAGTACTTC
CDR3: CASSLYRAAYEQYF

J: TRBJ2-5
length: 15
size: .
V: TRBV5-1
D: TRBD1
DNA: TGCGCCAGCAGCCAAAATACAGGGGTCCAAGAGACCCAGTACTTC
CDR3: CASSQNTGVQETQYF

J: TRBJ2-7
length: 16
size: .
V: TRBV7-9
D: TRBD2
DNA: TGTGCCAGCAGCTTAGCAAGCGGGAGTGGGTCCTACGAGCAGTACTTC
CDR3: CASSLASGSGSYEQYF

J: TRBJ1-6
length: 18
size: .
V: TRBV9
D: .
DNA: TGTGCCAGCAGCGTAGCTACCGAGACAGTCGCCTATAATTCACCCCTCCACTTT
CDR3: CASSVATETVAYNSPLHF

J: TRBJ1-2
length: 14
size: .
V: TRBV4-1
D: .
DNA: TGCGCCAGCAGCCAAGCGACGAGGGTGGGAGGCTACACCTTC
CDR3: CASSQATRVGGYTF

J: TRBJ2-7
length: 13
size: .
V: TRBV19
D: .
DNA: TGTGCCAGTAGTATAGAGGGCTCCTACGAGCAGTACTTC
CDR3: CASSIEGSYEQYF

J: TRBJ2-5
length: 13
size: .
V: TRBV27
D: .
DNA: TGTGCCAGCAGTCGACGAAAGCAAGAGACCCAGTACTTC
CDR3: CASSRRKQETQYF

J: TRBJ2-1
length: 13
size: .
V: TRBV5-1
D: .
DNA: TGCGCCAGCAGCCTGACCCGGGGCAATGAGCAGTTCTTC
CDR3: CASSLTRGNEQFF

J: TRBJ2-3
length: 13
size: .
V: TRBV4-3
D: .
DNA: TGCGCCAGCAGCCAAGATTTCGGAGATACGCAGTATTTT
CDR3: CASSQDFGDTQYF

J: TRBJ2-6
length: 17
size: .
V: TRBV30
D: TRBD1
DNA: TGTGCCTGGACTTCGGGACAGGTTAGCTCTGGGGCCAACGTCCTGACTTTC
CDR3: CAWTSGQVSSGANVLTF

J: TRBJ2-3
length: 14
size: .
V: TRBV10-2
D: .
DNA: TGCGCCAGCAGCGGGACGGGAGTCACAGATACGCAGTATTTT
CDR3: CASSGTGVTDTQYF

J: TRBJ2-1
length: 14
size: .
V: TRBV5-4
D: TRBD1
DNA: TGTGCCAGCAGCGGGCCGGGACAGACCAATGAGCAGTTCTTC
CDR3: CASSGPGQTNEQFF

J: TRBJ1-4
length: 16
size: .
V: TRBV28
D: .
DNA: TGTGCCAGCAGTTCCCCCGGGGAAGCAACTAATGAAAAACTGTTTTTT
CDR3: CASSSPGEATNEKLFF

J: TRBJ1-1
length: 12
size: .
V: TRBV7-9
D: .
DNA: TGTGCCAGCAGCTTAGGTCCCAGCGAAGCTTTCTTT
CDR3: CASSLGPSEAFF

J: TRBJ2-3
length: 16
size: .
V: TRBV15
D: TRBD1
DNA: TGTGCCACCAGCAGAGATGCGGGCAGGGGGACAGATACGCAGTATTTT
CDR3: CATSRDAGRGTDTQYF

J: TRBJ2-3
length: 15
size: .
V: TRBV10-3
D: TRBD1
DNA: TGTGCCATCAGTGCGGACAGGGGGAGCACAGATACGCAGTATTTT
CDR3: CAISADRGSTDTQYF

J: TRBJ1-1
length: 13
size: .
V: TRBV19
D: .
DNA: TGTGCCAGTAGTTTCAGGGAGAACACTGAAGCTTTCTTT
CDR3: CASSFRENTEAFF

J: TRBJ1-1
length: 14
size: .
V: TRBV5-4
D: .
DNA: TGTGCCAGCAGCTTGGTCGCCAGTAACACTGAAGCTTTCTTT
CDR3: CASSLVASNTEAFF

J: TRBJ1-6
length: 15
size: .
V: TRBV30
D: .
DNA: TGTGCCTGGAAGGGGGGGATTAACTATAATTCACCCCTCCACTTT
CDR3: CAWKGGINYNSPLHF

J: TRBJ1-5
length: 14
size: .
V: TRBV19
D: .
DNA: TGTGCCAGTAGTATAATACAAGGTAATCAGCCCCAGCATTTT
CDR3: CASSIIQGNQPQHF

J: TRBJ2-4
length: 13
size: .
V: TRBV7-2
D: .
DNA: TGTGCCAGCAGCCTCCTAGCCAAAAACATTCAGTACTTC
CDR3: CASSLLAKNIQYF

J: TRBJ1-2
length: 15
size: .
V: TRBV19
D: .
DNA: TGTGCCAGTAGTCGCTTGCCACAGGGCGGGTATGGCTACACCTTC
CDR3: CASSRLPQGGYGYTF

J: TRBJ1-2
length: 15
size: .
V: TRBV18
D: TRBD1
DNA: TGTGCCAGCTCACCGATTTACAGGGGGGAAGGCGGCTACACCTTC
CDR3: CASSPIYRGEGGYTF

J: TRBJ2-3
length: 14
size: .
V: TRBV7-9
D: TRBD1
DNA: TGTGCCAGCAGCTTAGGACAGGGTCAAGATACGCAGTATTTT
CDR3: CASSLGQGQDTQYF

J: TRBJ1-4
length: 15
size: .
V: TRBV19
D: .
DNA: TGTGCCAGTAGTCCCAACAGTGCAACTAATGAAAAACTGTTTTTT
CDR3: CASSPNSATNEKLFF

J: TRBJ1-2
length: 15
size: .
V: TRBV19
D: TRBD1
DNA: TGTGCCAGTAGTACCTCCGGACAGGGGAACTATGGCTACACCTTC
CDR3: CASSTSGQGNYGYTF

J: TRBJ1-3
length: 15
size: .
V: TRBV6-5
D: .
DNA: TGTGCCAGCAGTTACTCGGGTGGCTCTGGAAACACCATATATTTT
CDR3: CASSYSGGSGNTIYF

J: TRBJ1-2
length: 15
size: .
V: TRBV30
D: TRBD1
DNA: TGTGCCTGGAGTGTTGGCGGGACAGGGAATTATGGCTACACCTTC
CDR3: CAWSVGGTGNYGYTF

J: TRBJ2-7
length: 13
size: .
V: TRBV30
D: .
DNA: TGTGCCTGGAGGAAGACAGCGACCTACGAGCAGTACTTC
CDR3: CAWRKTATYEQYF

J: TRBJ2-2
length: 14
size: .
V: TRBV5-1
D: .
DNA: TGCGCCAGCAGCTTCGGGACAAACACCGGGGAGCTGTTTTTT
CDR3: CASSFGTNTGELFF

J: TRBJ2-7
length: 14
size: .
V: TRBV15
D: TRBD2
DNA: TGTGCCACTGGAGCTAGTAGCGGGAGCTACGAGCAGTACTTC
CDR3: CATGASSGSYEQYF

J: TRBJ2-1
length: 14
size: .
V: TRBV6-1
D: .
DNA: TGTGCCAGCCCCCAGGGACTGTTAAACAATGAGCAGTTCTTC
CDR3: CASPQGLLNNEQFF

J: TRBJ1-5
length: 14
size: .
V: TRBV18
D: .
DNA: TGTGCCAGCTCACCTACAGATAGCAATCAGCCCCAGCATTTT
CDR3: CASSPTDSNQPQHF

J: TRBJ1-2
length: 15
size: many
V: TRBV15
D: .
DNA: TGTGCCACCAGCAGAGGTATAGGGGACAACTATGGCTACACCTTC
CDR3: CATSRGIGDNYGYTF

J: TRBJ2-6
length: 18
size: .
V: TRBV19
D: .
DNA: TGTGCCAGTTTTGTTCGGGCAGGGGTTAACTCTGGGGCCAACGTCCTGACTTTC
CDR3: CASFVRAGVNSGANVLTF

J: TRBJ2-7
length: 15
size: .
V: TRBV30
D: TRBD2
DNA: TGTGCCTGGAGTGAATTGACGGTCCCGGGGGGCGAGCAGTACTTC
CDR3: CAWSELTVPGGEQYF